These 12 T cell receptor beta chains came from one sample sequenced in a study of blood T cells in healthy people across ages. A J-beta primer mix and a sample-barcoded 5' primer were used in a second PCR of about 7 to 12 cycles. TCRdb processed the 5' RACE reads anew with MiXCR; each CDR3 protein has one entry. The sample lists hundreds of thousands of distinct CDR3 sequences, more than 40% occurring once. The material sequenced was blood. These TCRs come from a man aged 55 to 69 in good health.

This clonotype was observed a handful of times. The chain links TRBV20-1 to TRBJ2-3, with TRBD2 matching 11 bases. The CDR3 is 14 amino acids. In germline, CDR1 is DFQATT, CDR2 SNEGSKA (reference sequence). The J segment lost 6 bases and the V segment lost 6 bases, leaving 8 bases of the junction unmatched. The DNA for the CDR3 is TGCAGTGCCAGATCTAGCGGGGGGCGGGATACGCAGTATTTT. Translating it yields CSARSSGGRDTQYF.

In its sample, this clonotype was seen a few times. The chain is built from TRBV7-9 and TRBJ2-7; TRBD1 is a possible D gene (5 bases). The CDR3 length is 16 residues. The germline V and J ends were trimmed by 4 bases and 1 base, with 17 bases remaining between them. The germline gives CDR1 SEHNR, CDR2 FQNEAQ (reference sequence). As DNA, the CDR3 is TGTGCCAGCAGCTCAGATAGGACAAGAGTATCCTACGAGCAGTACTTC. Translating it yields CASSSDRTRVSYEQYF.

V gene TRBV20-1 combines with J gene TRBJ2-7; the match to TRBD2 covers 7 bases. Per germline, CDR1 DFQATT and CDR2 SNEGSKA (reference sequence). V shed 0 bases, J shed 0 bases, and the junction held 5 bases outside the gene matches. The CDR3 extends over 15 amino acids. This chain's CDR3 is CSARDLRGVSYEQYF. CDR3 DNA: TGCAGTGCTAGAGATCTTCGGGGGGTCTCCTACGAGCAGTACTTC.

This clonotype has just a few counts. The rearrangement uses TRBV11-2 and TRBJ2-4, with a tentative D call TRBD1 (6 bases). V dropped 3 bases and J dropped 0 bases, with 24 bases sitting between them. The CDR3 has 20 residues. Germline V gene sequence: CDR1 SGHAT, CDR2 FQNNGV. The CDR3: CASSFRGQPNNPLAKNIQYF. The CDR3 DNA sequence: TGTGCCAGCAGCTTTCGAGGACAGCCGAATAACCCACTAGCCAAAAACATTCAGTACTTC.

The chain couples TRBV6-2 or TRBV6-3 to TRBJ2-3; 14 bases are shared with TRBD2. The CDR3 is 19 amino acids. Per germline, CDR1 MNHEY and CDR2 SVGEGT. V lost 6 bases to trimming and J lost 6 bases; unmatched junction nucleotides: 17. CDR3 in amino acids: CASRGLGTSGGPSRDTQYF. The CDR3 DNA follows: TGTGCCAGCAGAGGCCTTGGGACTAGCGGGGGCCCTTCACGGGATACGCAGTATTTT.

V is TRBV2 and J is TRBJ1-1; 10 bases fit TRBD1. Germline CDR1 is SNHLY and CDR2 is FYNNEI. The CDR3 runs to 14 residues. V shed 11 bases, J shed 3 bases, and the junction held 9 bases outside the gene matches. CDR3 DNA: TGTGCCGGTAACAGCGGGACAGGGGACACTGAAGCTTTCTTT. Amino acids: CAGNSGTGDTEAFF.

This chain uses TRBV29-1 with TRBJ1-1, with TRBD1 matching over 9 bases. Germline CDR1 SQVTM, CDR2 ANQGSEA. After removal of 7 bases from V and 5 bases from J, the junction contained 8 bases not matched to a gene. The CDR3 extends over 13 amino acids. CDR3 sequence: CSGEGTGRTEAFF. Written as DNA, the CDR3 is TGCAGCGGGGAAGGGACAGGGAGAACTGAAGCTTTCTTT.

Worth noting for this clonotype: A read error may produce the germline difference seen at one junction end. The chain has TRBV18 and TRBJ2-5; TRBD1 matches 8 bases. The V gene's germline CDR1 is KGHSH and CDR2 LQKENI. The CDR3 contains 15 residues. This chain's CDR3 is CTSPSTGVSGETQYF. CDR3 coding DNA: TGTACCAGCCCATCGACAGGGGTCAGCGGGGAGACCCAGTACTTC.

The V gene is TRBV4-1, the J gene TRBJ1-1; 8 bases map to TRBD1. There are 20 residues in the CDR3. CDR1 and CDR2 from the germline V gene are MGHRA and YSYEKL. Unmatched junction bases numbered 19, after V lost 4 bases and J lost 0 bases. The CDR3, as DNA: TGCGCCAGCAGCCCTATTGGACAGGGACTCTTGACCCTAGTGAACACTGAAGCTTTCTTT. It specifies CASSPIGQGLLTLVNTEAFF.

About this clonotype: Compared with germline, one end of the junction differs, possibly owing to a read error. This chain connects TRBV11-2 to TRBJ2-7, with 11 bases aligning to TRBD1. Per germline, CDR1 SGHAT and CDR2 FQNNGV. The CDR3 runs to 15 residues. The CDR3 protein is CASSPRTGGSDEQYF. The DNA for the CDR3 is TGTGCCAGCAGCCCACGGACAGGGGGCTCCGACGAGCAGTACTTC.

Only a few counts were recorded for this clonotype. This chain uses TRBV18 with TRBJ2-7; 8 positions agree with TRBD1. This CDR3 comprises 13 residues. Trimming took 6 bases from V and 3 from J; bases not matched to a gene: 4. Germline CDR1 KGHSH, CDR2 LQKENI. The CDR3 DNA sequence: TGTGCCAGCTCCGCGGACAGGGTCTACGAGCAGTACTTC. Translation gives CASSADRVYEQYF. Combining the CDR3 with reference TRBV18 and TRBJ2-7 gives the whole variable domain NAGVMQNPRHLVRRRGQEARLRCSPMKGHSHVYWYRQLPEEGLKFMVYLQKENIIDESGMPKERFSAEFPKEGPSILRIQQVVRGDSAAYFCASSADRVYEQYFGPGTRLTVT.

A remark on this clonotype: The junction departs from germline at one end; a sequencing error may be responsible. V and J are TRBV2 and TRBJ2-3; D unclear. Germline V gene lookup returns CDR1 SNHLY and CDR2 FYNNEI. The CDR3 length is 12 residues. The CDR3 protein is CASRGVADAQYF. For the CDR3, the DNA is TGTGCCAGCAGAGGAGTTGCAGATGCGCAGTATTTT.